This paragraph reports one TCR beta chain. The antigen is not known. This entry belongs to a study of T cells in Graves' hyperthyroidism and ophthalmopathy. Study-level findings and limits: Most expanded thyroid clonotypes above 0.001 recurred in blood.

Authors of the study amplified TCR beta CDR3 regions from RNA transcripts. A first-round RT-PCR of the TCR CDR3 used the HTBI primer set. TCRdb analysed the multiplex PCR reads with MiXCR anew, one entry per CDR3 protein. The data show about 260,000 distinct CDR3 sequences, roughly 15% seen once. Germline CDR1 reads MNHGY; CDR2 reads SVAAGI. The CDR3 totals 15 residues. V shed 4 bases and J shed 0 bases, with 12 bases lying between them. The sample taken for sequencing was blood. The chain uses TRBV6-9 and TRBJ1-1, with D perhaps matching TRBD1 (6 bases). The clonotype originates from a woman younger than 35 with Graves' ophthalmopathy. The CDR3 is CASSLLGQLNTEAFF. CDR3 nucleotides: TGTGCCAGCAGTTTACTCGGACAGTTGAACACTGAAGCTTTCTTT.